This entry features one T cell receptor beta chain sequence. Its antigen remains unidentified. This specimen comes from a study of response to subunit inactivated influenza vaccine. TCRdb reprocessed the RT-PCR reads with MiXCR, giving one entry per CDR3 protein. The table records some 500,000 distinct CDR3 sequences, around 25% of them present only once. Points from the study as a whole: Authors suggested that a seasonal influenza vaccination recruits few new T cells each time.

The CDR3 runs to 14 residues. V shed 3 bases and J 8 bases; nucleotides not matched to a gene: 9. V is TRBV12-3 or TRBV12-4 and J is TRBJ1-2; TRBD1 matches at 7 bases. This clonotype was sampled from a man in his fifties who received an inactivated influenza vaccine. The material sequenced was CD4+ T cells sorted from PBMCs, taken more than 4 days after vaccination. The CDR3 region has the DNA TGTGCCAGCAGTTTGGGACAGCCGGCTCAGGGCTACACCTTC. The encoded protein is CASSLGQPAQGYTF.